The 17 T cell receptor beta chains below all came from one sample that was sequenced in a study of shared clonotypes between healthy human individuals. The repertoire was sequenced with immunoSEQ multiplex PCR; TCRdb's copy has only in-frame clones and lacks some. The table includes 2 million to 2.5 million clones, 85% to 95% detected once. The source material was naive CD4+ T cells sorted from blood. Subset of the sample: CD45RA+ positively selected. These receptors were obtained from a man aged 18 to 29 in good health.

This clone has a single count. The CDR3 protein is CASSTSDEQFF. The CDR3 nucleotides are TGTGCCAGCAGTACCTCGGATGAGCAGTTCTTC. The chain couples TRBV6-5 to TRBJ2-1; unclear D gene. Germline assignment: CDR1 MNHEY and CDR2 SVGAGI. This CDR3 is built from 11 residues. V lost 5 bases to trimming and J lost 8 bases, with 7 bases between them.

The chain combines TRBV29-1 with TRBJ1-4; unclear D gene. The CDR3 covers 14 residues. Per germline, CDR1 SQVTM and CDR2 ANQGSEA. The V end lost 8 bases, the J end lost 7 bases, and 20 bases lay between the germline ends. CDR3 bases: TGCAGCTCTAGGACGCCCGAGGGTGGTGAAAAACTGTTTTTT. Amino acid sequence: CSSRTPEGGEKLFF.

V usage is TRBV12-5 and J usage is TRBJ2-2, with 7 bases identical to TRBD1. The V gene end was trimmed by 9 bases and the J gene end by 2 bases; junction bases not matched to a gene: 3. Germline V gives CDR1 LGHNT, CDR2 FRNRAP. This CDR3 contains 13 residues. The CDR3 DNA reads TGTGCTAGCGACAGGGATAACACCGGGGAGCTGTTTTTT. Amino acid sequence: CASDRDNTGELFF. Together with reference TRBV12-5 and TRBJ2-2, the CDR3 gives the full variable domain: DARVTQTPRHKVTEMGQEVTMRCQPILGHNTVFWYRQTMMQGLELLAYFRNRAPLDDSGMPKDRFSAEMPDATLATLKIQPSEPRDSAVYFCASDRDNTGELFFGEGSRLTVL.

The chain uses TRBV6-5 and TRBJ1-2, with D unclear. Germline V gene sequence: CDR1 MNHEY, CDR2 SVGAGI. V was clipped by 0 bases and J by 4 bases, with 12 bases between them. This CDR3 is 15 amino acids long. The CDR3 DNA sequence: TGTGCCAGCAGTTACTCGAAGGCAGAACTCTATGGCTACACCTTC. It translates to CASSYSKAELYGYTF.

The chain is built from TRBV7-8 and TRBJ1-5, with 9 bases fitting TRBD1. V shed 5 bases, J shed 0 bases, and the junction held 5 bases outside the gene matches. Germline loops: CDR1 SGHVS, CDR2 FQNEAQ. The CDR3 consists of 16 residues. The CDR3 loop is CASSPGQGISNQPQHF. The DNA for the CDR3 is TGTGCCAGCAGCCCCGGACAGGGGATTAGCAATCAGCCCCAGCATTTT.

J is TRBJ1-3 and V is TRBV10-3, with D unresolved. The CDR3 has 16 residues. Germline CDR1 reads ENHRY; CDR2 reads SYGVKD. Trimming left V 4 bases short and J 0 bases short, with 13 bases between. The CDR3 loop reads CAISGGPSDSGNTIYF. CDR3 in DNA: TGTGCCATCAGTGGTGGACCGTCAGACTCTGGAAACACCATATATTTT.

The chain combines TRBV6-1 with TRBJ1-1; D perhaps matches TRBD1 (5 bases). The CDR3 is 14 amino acids. Deletions cut 10 bases from V and 1 base from J, with 16 bases between. Germline lookup yields CDR1 MNHNS and CDR2 SASEGT. The CDR3 region is CAIGGGNRNTEAFF. Here the CDR3 DNA reads TGTGCCATCGGGGGGGGGAACAGGAACACTGAAGCTTTCTTT.

This clone showed up just once. The chain employs TRBV9 and TRBJ2-1; no reliable D call. Looked up from germline, CDR1 is SGDLS and CDR2 is YYNGEE. The CDR3 consists of 15 residues. V was trimmed by 3 bases and J by 0 bases, leaving 10 bases between them. CDR3 coding DNA: TGTGCCAGCAGCGCTTACGGATCCTCCTACAATGAGCAGTTCTTC. Its protein is CASSAYGSSYNEQFF.

This clone has a single count. The chain is built from TRBV6-5 and TRBJ2-7, with D unresolved. The length of the CDR3 is 13 residues. The ends were cut back, 5 bases at V and 0 bases at J, with 8 bases in the middle. In germline, CDR1 is MNHEY, CDR2 SVGAGI. The CDR3 nucleotides read TGTGCCAGCAGTATAGGCGTCTCCTACGAGCAGTACTTC. Translating gives CASSIGVSYEQYF.

This sequence joins TRBV6-5 and TRBJ2-1; 10 nucleotides align to TRBD2. V was clipped by 3 bases and J by 10 bases; unmatched bases: 9. The CDR3 length is 15 residues. CDR1 is MNHEY, CDR2 SVGAGI, per germline. CDR3: CASSYSGTSVNEQFF. For the CDR3, the DNA is TGTGCCAGCAGTTATTCCGGGACTAGCGTTAACGAGCAGTTCTTC.

V usage is TRBV11-2 and J usage is TRBJ2-3; D is possibly TRBD1 (5 bases). CDR3 length equals 15 residues. Germline loops: CDR1 SGHAT, CDR2 FQNNGV. Trimming cost V 0 bases and J 1 base, with 8 bases left between them. The CDR3 region is CASSLDRAGTDTQYF. CDR3 nucleotides: TGTGCCAGCAGCTTAGACAGGGCGGGCACAGATACGCAGTATTTT.

This chain's CDR3 is CSVEEGTGGRGYTF. The DNA of the CDR3 is TGCAGCGTTGAAGAGGGAACAGGGGGTAGGGGCTACACCTTC. This chain joins TRBV29-1 and TRBJ1-2, with 8 bases that match TRBD1. The germline CDR1 and CDR2 sequences are SQVTM and ANQGSEA. This CDR3 is 14 amino acids long. J lost 8 bases, V lost 0 bases, and 8 bases had no gene match.

This clone was observed once. The rearrangement uses TRBV6-6 and TRBJ1-5; no reliable D call. The germline CDR1 and CDR2 sequences are MNHNY and SVGAGI (reference sequence). The CDR3 has 14 amino acids. The V end was cut by 3 bases, the J end by 5 bases, with 11 bases between. CDR3 loop: CASSYEDRYQPQHF. CDR3 nucleotides: TGTGCCAGCAGTTATGAGGACCGATATCAGCCCCAGCATTTT.

The V gene is TRBV2, the J gene TRBJ2-3, with 8 bases that match TRBD1. CDR3 length: 15 residues. The germline V gene encodes CDR1 SNHLY and CDR2 FYNNEI. Trimming at V came to 7 bases and at J to 5 bases, leaving 11 bases not matched to a gene. In nucleotides, the CDR3 is TGTGCCAGCAAGACCCCGGGACAGGTAAAAGATACGCAGTATTTT. Translation gives CASKTPGQVKDTQYF. The variable domain in full, with the rest retrieved from reference TRBV2 and TRBJ2-3, is EPEVTQTPSHQVTQMGQEVILRCVPISNHLYFYWYRQILGQKVEFLVSFYNNEISEKSEIFDDQFSVERPDGSNFTLKIRSTKLEDSAMYFCASKTPGQVKDTQYFGPGTRLTVL.

This chain uses TRBV2 with TRBJ2-5, with D tentatively TRBD1 or TRBD2 (5 bases each). V gave up 6 bases and J gave up 2 bases, with 10 bases separating them. This CDR3 is 13 amino acids long. CDR1 SNHLY and CDR2 FYNNEI come from the germline V gene. The CDR3 sequence: CASRGDGQETQYF. The CDR3 DNA reads TGTGCCAGCAGGGGGGACGGTCAAGAGACCCAGTACTTC.

A note on this clone: The sample carries other DNA sequences with the same CDR3. The rearrangement joins TRBV18 to TRBJ1-1, with D possibly TRBD1 on 5 matching bases. This CDR3 comprises 13 residues. The V gene lost 3 bases and the J gene lost 1 base, with 6 bases spanning the gap. Germline V gene data show CDR1 as KGHSH and CDR2 as LQKENI. The CDR3 here is CASSPTGNTEAFF. CDR3 nucleotide sequence: TGTGCCAGCTCACCCACAGGGAACACTGAAGCTTTCTTT. Together with reference TRBV18 and TRBJ1-1, the CDR3 gives the full variable domain: NAGVMQNPRHLVRRRGQEARLRCSPMKGHSHVYWYRQLPEEGLKFMVYLQKENIIDESGMPKERFSAEFPKEGPSILRIQQVVRGDSAAYFCASSPTGNTEAFFGQGTRLTVV.

This clone was observed a handful of times. The chain has TRBV19 and TRBJ2-1; possibly TRBD1 for D (5 bases). The CDR3 loop spans 17 amino acids. V was cut by 6 bases and J by 2 bases, with 20 bases left in between. The germline CDR1 and CDR2 sequences are LNHDA and SQIVND (reference sequence). The chain's CDR3 is CASRESRARGAYNEQFF. The CDR3 coding sequence is TGTGCCAGTAGGGAGAGCAGGGCTAGGGGTGCCTACAATGAGCAGTTCTTC.